This T cell receptor (beta chain) was observed in a study of cytomegalovirus exposure and HLA in healthy donors. Study-wide results and caveats: Specificity of a few CMV-associated chains for CMV antigens was verified in vitro.

This clone appeared a few times. Its antigen is unknown. The donors were part of the validation cohort of 120 subjects. That cohort was separate from the first cohort, which comprised under 750 subjects. After removal of 4 bases from V and 4 bases from J, the junction contained 2 bases not matched to a gene. The CDR3 loop spans 14 amino acids. The germline CDR1 and CDR2 sequences are SGHVS and FQNEAQ. Clones were sequenced by immunoSEQ multiplex PCR, and TCRdb holds only the in-frame ones, with some missing. This sample has some 160,000 clones, with more than 70% found just once. This TCR came from a man aged 18 to 29 in good health and CMV-seronegative. The sequenced material came from PBMCs. The chain couples TRBV7-8 to TRBJ1-3; TRBD1 matches 9 bases. CDR3 DNA sequence: TGTGCCAGCAGCTCCACAGGGGGCGGAAACACCATATATTTT. It specifies CASSSTGGGNTIYF.